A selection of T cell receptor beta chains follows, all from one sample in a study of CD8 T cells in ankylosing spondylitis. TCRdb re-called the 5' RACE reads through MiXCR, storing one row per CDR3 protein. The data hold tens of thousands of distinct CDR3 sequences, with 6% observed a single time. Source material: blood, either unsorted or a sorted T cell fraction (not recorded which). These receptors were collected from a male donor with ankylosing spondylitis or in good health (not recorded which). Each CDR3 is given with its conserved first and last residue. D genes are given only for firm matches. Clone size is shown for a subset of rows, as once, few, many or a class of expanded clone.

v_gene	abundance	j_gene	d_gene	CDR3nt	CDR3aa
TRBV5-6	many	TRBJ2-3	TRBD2	TGTGCCAGCAGCCGCCACCTAGCGGGGGGGAACGCAGATACGCAGTATTTT	CASSRHLAGGNADTQYF
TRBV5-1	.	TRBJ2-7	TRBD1	TGCGCCAGCAGCTACGGGACAGGGGGCTACGAGCAGTACTTC	CASSYGTGGYEQYF
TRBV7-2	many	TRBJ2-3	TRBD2	TGTGCCAGCAGCTCGACTAGCGGGGGGGTTGGAGATACGCAGTATTTT	CASSSTSGGVGDTQYF
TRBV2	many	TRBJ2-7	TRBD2	TGTGCCAGCAGTTCCCATAGCGGGAGCGCTACCTACGAGCAGTACTTC	CASSSHSGSATYEQYF
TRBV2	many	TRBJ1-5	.	TGTGCCAGCAGTGAAGGGCAGGCTAGCAATCAGCCCCAGCATTTT	CASSEGQASNQPQHF
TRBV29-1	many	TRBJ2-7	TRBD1	TGCAGCGTTGATTTGGGACAGGGGTACGAGCAGTACTTC	CSVDLGQGYEQYF
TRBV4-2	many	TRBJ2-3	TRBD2	TGTGCCAGCAGCCAAGAATCGGGGGGTGGGCCAGATACGCAGTATTTT	CASSQESGGGPDTQYF
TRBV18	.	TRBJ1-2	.	TGTGCCAGCTCACCATCGGGGTTTCGCTATGGCTACACCTTC	CASSPSGFRYGYTF
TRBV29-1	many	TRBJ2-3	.	TGCAGCGTTGAGCCTGGTTACACAGATACGCAGTATTTT	CSVEPGYTDTQYF
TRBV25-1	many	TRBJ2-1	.	TGTGCCAGCAGTGGGGACGTGGAATCCTACAATGAGCAGTTCTTC	CASSGDVESYNEQFF